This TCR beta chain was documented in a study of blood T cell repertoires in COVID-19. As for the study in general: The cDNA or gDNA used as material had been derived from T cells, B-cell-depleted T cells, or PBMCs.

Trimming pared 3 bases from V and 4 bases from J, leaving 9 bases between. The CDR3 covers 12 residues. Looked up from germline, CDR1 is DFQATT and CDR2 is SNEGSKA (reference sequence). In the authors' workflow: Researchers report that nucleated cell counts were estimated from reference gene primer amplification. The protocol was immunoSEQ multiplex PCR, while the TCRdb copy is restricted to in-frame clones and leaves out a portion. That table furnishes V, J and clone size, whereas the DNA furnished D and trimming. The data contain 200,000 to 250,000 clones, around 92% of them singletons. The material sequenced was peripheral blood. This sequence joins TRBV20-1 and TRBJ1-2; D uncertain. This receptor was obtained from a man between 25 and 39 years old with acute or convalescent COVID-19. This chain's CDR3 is CSASLGPYGYTF. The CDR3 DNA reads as TGCAGTGCTAGTTTGGGCCCCTATGGCTACACCTTC.